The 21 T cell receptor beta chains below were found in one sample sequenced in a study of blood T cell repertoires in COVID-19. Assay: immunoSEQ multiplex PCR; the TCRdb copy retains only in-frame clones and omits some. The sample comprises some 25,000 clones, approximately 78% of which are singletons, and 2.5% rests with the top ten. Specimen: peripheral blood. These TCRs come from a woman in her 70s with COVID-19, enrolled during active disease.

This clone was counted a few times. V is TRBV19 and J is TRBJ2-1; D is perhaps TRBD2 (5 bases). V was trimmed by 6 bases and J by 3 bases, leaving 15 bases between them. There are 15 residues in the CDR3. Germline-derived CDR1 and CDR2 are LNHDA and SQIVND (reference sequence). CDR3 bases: TGTGCCAGTAGGGAGGACGTTGGCCTCTACAATGAGCAGTTCTTC. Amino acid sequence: CASREDVGLYNEQFF.

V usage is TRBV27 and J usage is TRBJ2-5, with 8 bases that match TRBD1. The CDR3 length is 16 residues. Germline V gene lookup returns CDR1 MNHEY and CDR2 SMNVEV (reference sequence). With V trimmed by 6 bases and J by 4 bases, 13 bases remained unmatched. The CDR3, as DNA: TGTGCCAGCAGACGCCACCGGGGCAGGGGGCTAGAGACCCAGTACTTC. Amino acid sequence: CASRRHRGRGLETQYF.

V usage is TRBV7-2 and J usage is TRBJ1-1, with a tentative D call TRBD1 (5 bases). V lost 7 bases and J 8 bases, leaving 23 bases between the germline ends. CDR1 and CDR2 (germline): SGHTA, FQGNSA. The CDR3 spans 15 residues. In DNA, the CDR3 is TGTGCCAGCACCTACTTAAGGGCGATAAGGACAGAAGCTTTCTTT. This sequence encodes CASTYLRAIRTEAFF.

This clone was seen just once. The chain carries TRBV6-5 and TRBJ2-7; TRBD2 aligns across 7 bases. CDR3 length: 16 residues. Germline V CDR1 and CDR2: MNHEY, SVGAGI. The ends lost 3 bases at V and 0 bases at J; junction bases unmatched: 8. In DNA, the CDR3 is TGTGCCAGCAGTTATAAAAAGCGGGGCGCCTCCTACGAGCAGTACGTC. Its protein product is CASSYKKRGASYEQYV.

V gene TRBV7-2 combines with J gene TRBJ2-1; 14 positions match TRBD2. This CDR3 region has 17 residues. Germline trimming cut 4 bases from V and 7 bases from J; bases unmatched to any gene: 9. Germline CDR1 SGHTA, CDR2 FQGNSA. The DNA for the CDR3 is TGTGCCAGCAGCTGGGGAGGGACTAGCGGGGGAGGGAATGAGCAGTTCTTC. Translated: CASSWGGTSGGGNEQFF.

CDR3 nucleotide sequence: TGTGCCAGCAGAGGGGGTGGTGGCTACACCTTC. Translated: CASRGGGGYTF. The V gene is TRBV6-5, the J gene TRBJ1-2, with a possible D match to TRBD1 (6 bases). The CDR3 totals 11 residues. CDR1 and CDR2 (germline): MNHEY, SVGAGI. V was pared by 6 bases and J by 7 bases, with 9 bases between.

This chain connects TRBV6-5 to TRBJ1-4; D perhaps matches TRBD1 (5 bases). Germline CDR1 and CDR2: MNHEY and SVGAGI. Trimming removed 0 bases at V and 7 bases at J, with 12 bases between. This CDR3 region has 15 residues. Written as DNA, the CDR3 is TGTGCCAGCAGTTACTCGGGAGGGGTGGGTGAAAAACTGTTTTTT. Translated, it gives CASSYSGGVGEKLFF.

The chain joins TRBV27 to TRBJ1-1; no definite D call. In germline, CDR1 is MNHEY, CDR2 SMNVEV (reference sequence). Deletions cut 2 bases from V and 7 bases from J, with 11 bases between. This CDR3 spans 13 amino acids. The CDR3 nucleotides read TGTGCCAGCAGTTTAGGCAGATTTGGTGAAGCTTTCTTT. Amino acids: CASSLGRFGEAFF.

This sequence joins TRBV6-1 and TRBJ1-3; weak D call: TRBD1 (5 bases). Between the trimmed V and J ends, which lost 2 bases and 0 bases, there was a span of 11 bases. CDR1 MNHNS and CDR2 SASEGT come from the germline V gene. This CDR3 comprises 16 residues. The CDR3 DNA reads TGTGCCAGCAGTGAAACAGGCCGGAGCTCTGGAAACACCATATATTTT. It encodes CASSETGRSSGNTIYF.

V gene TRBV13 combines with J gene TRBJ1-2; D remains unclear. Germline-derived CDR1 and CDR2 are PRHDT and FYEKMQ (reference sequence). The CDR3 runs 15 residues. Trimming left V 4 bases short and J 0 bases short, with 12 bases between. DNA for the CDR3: TGTGCCAGCAGCTCCCGAGACATAGCTAACTATGGCTACACCTTC. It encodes CASSSRDIANYGYTF.

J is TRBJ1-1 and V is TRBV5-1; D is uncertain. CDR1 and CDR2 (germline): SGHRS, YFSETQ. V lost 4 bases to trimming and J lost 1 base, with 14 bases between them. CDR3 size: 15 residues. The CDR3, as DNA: TGCGCCAGCAGCGGGCACGGACTATCGAACACTGAAGCTTTCTTT. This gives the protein CASSGHGLSNTEAFF.

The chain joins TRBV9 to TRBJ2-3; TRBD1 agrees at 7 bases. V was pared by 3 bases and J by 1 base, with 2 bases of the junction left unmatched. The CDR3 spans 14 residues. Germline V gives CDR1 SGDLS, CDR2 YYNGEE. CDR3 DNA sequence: TGTGCCAGCAGCGGGGACAGCCGCACAGATACGCAGTATTTT. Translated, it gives CASSGDSRTDTQYF.

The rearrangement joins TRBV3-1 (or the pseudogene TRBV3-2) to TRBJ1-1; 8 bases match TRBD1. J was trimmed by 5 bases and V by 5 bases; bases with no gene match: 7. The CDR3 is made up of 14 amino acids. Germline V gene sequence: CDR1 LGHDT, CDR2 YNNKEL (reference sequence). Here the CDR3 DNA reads TGTGCCAGCAGCGACAGGGGTAGTAGGACTGAAGCTTTCTTT. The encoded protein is CASSDRGSRTEAFF.

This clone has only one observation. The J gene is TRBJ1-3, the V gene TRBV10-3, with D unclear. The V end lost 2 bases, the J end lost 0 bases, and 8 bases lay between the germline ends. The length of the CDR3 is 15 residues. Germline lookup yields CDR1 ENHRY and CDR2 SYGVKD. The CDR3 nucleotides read TGTGCCATCAGTGAGGGGGAGAACTCTGGAAACACCATATATTTT. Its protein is CAISEGENSGNTIYF.

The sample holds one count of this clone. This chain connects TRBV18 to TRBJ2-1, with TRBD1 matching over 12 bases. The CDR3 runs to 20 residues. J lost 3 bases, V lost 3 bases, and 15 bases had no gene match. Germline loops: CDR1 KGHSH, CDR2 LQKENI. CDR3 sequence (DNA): TGTGCCAGCTCACCCATGATGCAATTCGGGACAGGGGGCATCTACAATGAGCAGTTCTTC. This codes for CASSPMMQFGTGGIYNEQFF. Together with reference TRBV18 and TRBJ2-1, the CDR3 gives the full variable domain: NAGVMQNPRHLVRRRGQEARLRCSPMKGHSHVYWYRQLPEEGLKFMVYLQKENIIDESGMPKERFSAEFPKEGPSILRIQQVVRGDSAAYFCASSPMMQFGTGGIYNEQFFGPGTRLTVL.

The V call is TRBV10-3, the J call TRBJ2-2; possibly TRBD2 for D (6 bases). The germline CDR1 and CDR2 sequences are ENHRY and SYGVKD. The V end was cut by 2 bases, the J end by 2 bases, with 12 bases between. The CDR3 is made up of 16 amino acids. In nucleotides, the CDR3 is TGTGCCATCAGTGAGGCCAGACTAGTAAACACCGGGGAGCTGTTTTTT. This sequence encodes CAISEARLVNTGELFF.

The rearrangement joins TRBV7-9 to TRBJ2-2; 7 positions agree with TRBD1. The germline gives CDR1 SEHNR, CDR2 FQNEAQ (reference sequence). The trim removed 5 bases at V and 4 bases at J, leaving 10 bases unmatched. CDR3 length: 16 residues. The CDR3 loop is CASSPDRARGTGELFF. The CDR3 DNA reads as TGTGCCAGCAGCCCCGACAGGGCCCGGGGCACCGGGGAGCTGTTTTTT.

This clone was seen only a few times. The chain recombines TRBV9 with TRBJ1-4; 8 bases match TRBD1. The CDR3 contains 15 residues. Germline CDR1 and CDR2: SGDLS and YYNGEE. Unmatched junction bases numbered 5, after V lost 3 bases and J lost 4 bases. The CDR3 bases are TGTGCCAGCAGCGGAGCACAGGGGGATAATGAAAAACTGTTTTTT. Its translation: CASSGAQGDNEKLFF. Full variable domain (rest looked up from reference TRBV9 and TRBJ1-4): DSGVTQTPKHLITATGQRVTLRCSPRSGDLSVYWYQQSLDQGLQFLIQYYNGEERAKGNILERFSAQQFPDLHSELNLSSLELGDSALYFCASSGAQGDNEKLFFGSGTQLSVL.

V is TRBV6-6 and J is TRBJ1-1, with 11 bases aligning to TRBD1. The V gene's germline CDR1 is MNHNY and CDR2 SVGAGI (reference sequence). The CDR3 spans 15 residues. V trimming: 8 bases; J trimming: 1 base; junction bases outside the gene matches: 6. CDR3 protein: CASLDRGRGNTEAFF. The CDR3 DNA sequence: TGTGCCAGCTTGGACAGGGGGCGCGGGAACACTGAAGCTTTCTTT.

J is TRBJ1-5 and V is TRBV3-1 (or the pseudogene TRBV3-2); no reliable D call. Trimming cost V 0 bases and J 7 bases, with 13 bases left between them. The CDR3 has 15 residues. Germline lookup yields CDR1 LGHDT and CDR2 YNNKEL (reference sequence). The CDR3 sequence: CASSQDLQTGQPQHF. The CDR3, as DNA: TGTGCCAGCAGCCAAGATTTACAGACGGGGCAGCCCCAGCATTTT.

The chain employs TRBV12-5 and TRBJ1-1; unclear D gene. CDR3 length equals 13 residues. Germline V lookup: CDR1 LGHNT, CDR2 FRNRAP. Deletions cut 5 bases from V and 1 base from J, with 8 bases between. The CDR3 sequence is CASGIYRNTEAFF. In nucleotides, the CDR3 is TGTGCTAGTGGTATCTACAGGAACACTGAAGCTTTCTTT.